Listed below are T cell receptor beta chains from one sample, sequenced in a study of T cells in Graves' hyperthyroidism and ophthalmopathy. Using its own MiXCR run on the multiplex PCR reads, TCRdb lists one record per CDR3 protein. The sample consists of 330,000 or so distinct CDR3 sequences, roughly 20% of them appearing once. What was sequenced was blood. Every receptor here comes from a woman between 40 and 50 years old with Graves' ophthalmopathy. CDR3s include the opening cysteine and the closing phenylalanine or tryptophan. D genes are given only for firm matches. A row's size may be missing; if present it is once, few, many or a size class.

D: TRBD1
V: TRBV3-1
J: TRBJ1-2
size: few
DNA: TGTGCCAGCAGCCGGGGACAGGGGAGTGGCTACACCTTC
CDR3: CASSRGQGSGYTF

D: TRBD1
V: TRBV12-3/TRBV12-4
J: TRBJ2-7
size: many
DNA: TGTGCCAGCAGTCCTCCGGGACAGGCCCTCTTAGGGGGGGAGCAGTACTTC
CDR3: CASSPPGQALLGGEQYF

D: .
V: TRBV11-2
J: TRBJ1-2
size: many
DNA: TGTGCCAGCAGCTGGGGCCCTAAGACACCTGGCTACACCTTC
CDR3: CASSWGPKTPGYTF

D: TRBD1
V: TRBV20-1
J: TRBJ1-2
size: many
DNA: TGCAGGTTGGGACAGGGGGATGGCTACACCTTC
CDR3: CRLGQGDGYTF

D: TRBD1
V: TRBV19
J: TRBJ1-2
size: many
DNA: TGTGCCAGTAGTATTGGACAGGGAGGGATCTATGGCTACACCTTC
CDR3: CASSIGQGGIYGYTF

D: .
V: TRBV7-3
J: TRBJ1-3
size: many
DNA: TGTGCCAGCAGCTTCGAACATGGAAACACCATATATTTT
CDR3: CASSFEHGNTIYF

D: TRBD1
V: TRBV7-2
J: TRBJ2-7
size: few
DNA: TGTGCCAGCAGCTCCGACAGGGGGTTTTACGAGCAGTACTTC
CDR3: CASSSDRGFYEQYF

D: TRBD1
V: TRBV28
J: TRBJ1-5
size: many
DNA: TGTGCCAGCAGTCCCCGACAGGGAAATGGCAATCAGCCCCAGCATTTT
CDR3: CASSPRQGNGNQPQHF

D: TRBD1
V: TRBV15
J: TRBJ2-5
size: many
DNA: TGTGCCACCAGCAAACAGGGGGGACGAGAGACCCAGTACTTC
CDR3: CATSKQGGRETQYF

D: .
V: TRBV10-3
J: TRBJ2-7
size: many
DNA: TGTGCCATCAGCGGGTCGGTACGACCCTACGAGCAGTACTTC
CDR3: CAISGSVRPYEQYF

D: .
V: TRBV5-5
J: TRBJ1-2
size: many
DNA: TGTGCCAGCAGCTTGTGGTTCGGGGGGTCGAACTATGGCTACACCTTC
CDR3: CASSLWFGGSNYGYTF

D: .
V: TRBV7-3
J: TRBJ1-1
size: many
DNA: TGTGCCAGCAGCTTAGTTTCTTCCACTGAAGCTTTCTTT
CDR3: CASSLVSSTEAFF

D: .
V: TRBV18
J: TRBJ1-2
size: many
DNA: TGTGCCAGCTCACCACCGGACACCCGCTATGGCTACACCTTC
CDR3: CASSPPDTRYGYTF

D: .
V: TRBV28
J: TRBJ2-5
size: many
DNA: TGTGCCAGCACCCCCCCCGGCGAAGGGAAGACCCAGTACTTC
CDR3: CASTPPGEGKTQYF

D: TRBD2
V: TRBV7-2
J: TRBJ2-5
size: .
DNA: TGTGCCAGCAGCTCACTAGCGTCGGGAGAGACCCAGTACTTC
CDR3: CASSSLASGETQYF

D: .
V: TRBV5-1
J: TRBJ1-1
size: many
DNA: TGCGCCAGCAGCCGCGGAAGGGAGGCTGAAGCTTTCTTT
CDR3: CASSRGREAEAFF

D: .
V: TRBV12-3/TRBV12-4
J: TRBJ1-1
size: .
DNA: TGTGCCAGCAGTTTTGCTGGGAGCACTGAAGCTTTCTTT
CDR3: CASSFAGSTEAFF

D: TRBD1
V: TRBV27
J: TRBJ1-2
size: .
DNA: TGTGCCAGCAGTTCCTCGGGACAGGGGCCCTACTATGGCTACACCTTC
CDR3: CASSSSGQGPYYGYTF

D: .
V: TRBV6-2/TRBV6-3
J: TRBJ2-7
size: .
DNA: TGTGCCAGCAGTTACATCAGTGATTCCTACGAGCAGTACTTC
CDR3: CASSYISDSYEQYF

D: .
V: TRBV30
J: TRBJ1-1
size: many
DNA: TGTGCCTGGAGGAGGTGGGCAGAACTAAACACTGAAGCTTTCTTT
CDR3: CAWRRWAELNTEAFF

D: TRBD1
V: TRBV6-5
J: TRBJ1-2
size: many
DNA: TGTGCCAGCAGTCCAGGGGGTTCGGGAACAATCTATGGCTACACCTTC
CDR3: CASSPGGSGTIYGYTF

D: .
V: TRBV27
J: TRBJ1-5
size: many
DNA: TGTGCCAGCAGTATTGGGGGGGGACAGCCCCAGCATTTT
CDR3: CASSIGGGQPQHF

D: .
V: TRBV30
J: TRBJ1-5
size: few
DNA: TGTGCCTGGAGTGTATTTGGGCGCGGGGAAAGTCAGCCCCAGCATTTT
CDR3: CAWSVFGRGESQPQHF

D: TRBD1
V: TRBV20-1
J: TRBJ1-2
size: many
DNA: TGCAGTGCTAGCGGCAGGGGGAGTATTAGCTATGGCTACACCTTC
CDR3: CSASGRGSISYGYTF

D: TRBD1
V: TRBV6-1
J: TRBJ1-1
size: many
DNA: TGTGCCAGCAGTGAACAGGGGGAGGTCACTGAAGCTTTCTTT
CDR3: CASSEQGEVTEAFF

D: TRBD2
V: TRBV6-5
J: TRBJ2-7
size: many
DNA: TGTGCCAGCAGTTACCTCGGGACTAGCGGGATTTACGAGCAGTACTTC
CDR3: CASSYLGTSGIYEQYF

D: .
V: TRBV29-1
J: TRBJ1-2
size: .
DNA: TGCAGCGTTGAAGAGCCACCTTCGTCTAACTATGGCTACACCTTC
CDR3: CSVEEPPSSNYGYTF

D: TRBD2
V: TRBV20-1
J: TRBJ2-5
size: many
DNA: TGCAGTGCTAGGCCTATGAGCGGGAGAATTGAGACCCAGTACTTC
CDR3: CSARPMSGRIETQYF

D: .
V: TRBV10-2
J: TRBJ1-1
size: many
DNA: TGCGCCAGCAGTGAAGTGGCAGCACTAAACACTGAAGCTTTCTTT
CDR3: CASSEVAALNTEAFF

D: .
V: TRBV11-2
J: TRBJ2-2
size: many
DNA: TGTGCCAGCAGCTTAGGGTGGACGAGATCGCCCAGGGGCACCGGGGAGCTGTTTTTT
CDR3: CASSLGWTRSPRGTGELFF

D: TRBD2
V: TRBV10-2
J: TRBJ2-5
size: .
DNA: TGCGCCAGCAGTGAGACTATAGCGGGAGAGGAGGACCAAGAGACCCAGTACTTC
CDR3: CASSETIAGEEDQETQYF

D: TRBD1
V: TRBV27
J: TRBJ2-2
size: few
DNA: TGTGCGACAGGGGCCGGGGGCACCGGGGAGCTGTTTTTT
CDR3: CATGAGGTGELFF

D: TRBD2
V: TRBV6-5
J: TRBJ2-5
size: many
DNA: TGTGCCAGCAGCTCCGGACTAGCGGGACCAGAGACCCAGTACTTC
CDR3: CASSSGLAGPETQYF

D: .
V: TRBV10-3
J: TRBJ2-7
size: many
DNA: TGTGCCACCGTACCTACTGACTACGTATCGGAGCAGTACTTC
CDR3: CATVPTDYVSEQYF